This T cell receptor beta chain was documented in a study of lymphopenia after photon versus proton radiotherapy. The ends were cut back, 6 bases at V and 6 bases at J, with 15 bases in the middle. This CDR3 has 13 amino acids. Germline V gene sequence: CDR1 SGHNT, CDR2 YENEEA. The assay was immunoSEQ multiplex PCR, and TCRdb's table has in-frame clones only and misses some. The table shows about 8,300 clones, with just over 85% occurring only once. Sequencing was performed on peripheral blood, taken from a patient treated with photon-based radiotherapy. The chain is built from TRBV11-3 and TRBJ2-7, with a weak D call TRBD2 (6 bases). The source is a man aged 80 or over with cholangiocarcinoma. The CDR3 is CASSSGGGLEQYF. As DNA, the CDR3 is TGTGCCAGCAGTTCCGGGGGTGGCCTCGAGCAGTACTTC. Using reference TRBV11-3 and TRBJ2-7 for the parts outside the CDR3, the full variable domain is EAGVVQSPRYKIIEKKQPVAFWCNPISGHNTLYWYLQNLGQGPELLIRYENEEAVDDSQLPKDRFSAERLKGVDSTLKIQPAELGDSAVYLCASSSGGGLEQYFGPGTRLTVT.